The present TCR beta chain was sequenced within a study of T cells in Graves' hyperthyroidism and ophthalmopathy. Study results and limitations: In validation, the model predicted ophthalmopathy. These predictions came a median about 6.5 months before onset. Most thyroid clonotypes that were expanded above 0.001 also turned up in blood.

The sample holds many counts of this clonotype. Its antigen remains unidentified. Lactation, pregnancy, other autoimmune disease or uncontrolled infection led to exclusion of patients. Diagnostic assessment was based on clinical symptoms, serum thyroxine and TRAb, thyroid ultrasound and orbital computed tomography. TCR beta CDR3 region amplification was performed from RNA transcripts. During a first-round RT-PCR of the TCR CDR3, the HTBI primer set was used. One entry per CDR3 protein results from TCRdb running MiXCR on the multiplex PCR reads. The sample yields hundreds of thousands of distinct CDR3 sequences, around 15% seen once. Sequenced sample: blood. This TCR came from a woman between 18 and 29 years old with Graves' hyperthyroidism.

CDR3 sequence (DNA): TGTGCCAGCTCACCATCTGGGGGGAGAGGAGATACGCAGTATTTT. Residues: CASSPSGGRGDTQYF. The rearrangement uses TRBV18 and TRBJ2-3; D perhaps matches TRBD2 (6 bases). Germline-derived CDR1 and CDR2 are KGHSH and LQKENI. Trimming shortened V by 2 bases and J by 5 bases, and 14 bases separated the two germline ends. This CDR3 is built from 15 residues.